This T cell receptor (beta chain) comes out of a study of technical replicates of blood from a handful of donors. This CDR3 comprises 12 residues. Germline-derived CDR1 and CDR2 are LNHNV and YYDKDF (reference sequence). Sequencing was performed with immunoSEQ multiplex PCR; in TCRdb, only in-frame clones are kept and a portion is missing. This table holds tens of thousands of clones, approximately 89% found once. Note on this clone: One end of the junction fails to match germline, which may point to a read error.

The TCR sequence derives from a human donor in good health. Some clones in this sample may be carry-over from other donors' samples. The chain is built from TRBV15 and TRBJ2-5, with 8 nucleotides matching TRBD1. Material for sequencing was PBMCs. The CDR3 DNA sequence: TGTGCCACCAGCAGAGATAGGACAGGGCCGAACTTC. As protein: CATSRDRTGPNF.